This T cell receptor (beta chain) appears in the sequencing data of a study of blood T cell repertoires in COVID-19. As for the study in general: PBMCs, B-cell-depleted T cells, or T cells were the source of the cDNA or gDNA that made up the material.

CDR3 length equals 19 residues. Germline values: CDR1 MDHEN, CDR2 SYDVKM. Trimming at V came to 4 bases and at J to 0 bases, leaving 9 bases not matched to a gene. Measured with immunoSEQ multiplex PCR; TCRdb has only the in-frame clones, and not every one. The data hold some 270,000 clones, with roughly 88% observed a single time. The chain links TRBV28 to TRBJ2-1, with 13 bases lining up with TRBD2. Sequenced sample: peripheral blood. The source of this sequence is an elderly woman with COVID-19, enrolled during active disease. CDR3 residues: CASSSGLAGAESSYNEQFF. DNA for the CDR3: TGTGCCAGCAGTTCCGGACTAGCGGGGGCTGAGAGCTCCTACAATGAGCAGTTCTTC.